The text below deals with one T cell receptor (beta chain). Its antigen is still unknown. Caucasian individuals from Russia who were healthy and aged about 6 to 90 acted as donors. With a J-beta primer mix and a sample-barcoded 5' primer, a second PCR ran roughly 7 to 11 cycles. TCRdb itself ran the 5' RACE reads through MiXCR, one entry per CDR3 protein. The table lists around 800,000 distinct CDR3 sequences, approximately 24% of them singletons. The data are from a study of blood T cells in healthy people across ages. Findings and limits, study-wide: The diversity estimates, figures obtained from one million T cells, were considered underestimates.

This CDR3 is built from 16 residues. Germline CDR1 reads SGHRS; CDR2 reads YFSETQ. V lost 5 bases to trimming and J lost 5 bases, with 21 bases between them. In addition, the sample was reused for a study of T cells of mothers and their children. That work adds: The entire RNA extract went into cDNA synthesis at approximately 1.5 ug per 15 ul.

This TCR came from a boy aged 10-17 years in good health. The sequencing input was blood. The chain combines TRBV5-1 with TRBJ2-3, with D uncertain. The CDR3 is CASSWAFSTVQDTQYF. The DNA of the CDR3 is TGCGCCAGCAGTTGGGCCTTCAGCACGGTGCAAGATACGCAGTATTTT.